These 18 T cell receptor beta chains were sequenced from one sample in a study of cytomegalovirus exposure and HLA in healthy donors. PCR amplification relied on 60 Vbeta primers (plus 13 Jbeta primers). The repertoire was sequenced with immunoSEQ multiplex PCR; TCRdb's copy has only in-frame clones and lacks some. Seen in this sample are about 200,000 clones; the ten most common clones hold 0.74%. The specimen was PBMCs. Receptors originate from a boy between 10 and 17 years old in good health and CMV-seronegative.

This rearrangement joins TRBV27 to TRBJ2-3; 9 nucleotides line up with TRBD2. The CDR3 is 14 amino acids. Germline V lookup: CDR1 MNHEY, CDR2 SMNVEV (reference sequence). The junction had 10 bases not matched to a gene; V was cut back by 8 bases and J by 7 bases. CDR3 nucleotides: TGTGCCAGCCGGTTTAGCGGGGGTCTGAATACGCAGTATTTT. This sequence encodes CASRFSGGLNTQYF.

This chain connects TRBV2 to TRBJ2-7; 7 nucleotides align to TRBD1. The junction had 14 bases not matched to a gene; V was cut back by 6 bases and J by 3 bases. The germline gives CDR1 SNHLY, CDR2 FYNNEI. The CDR3 is 16 amino acids. The CDR3 DNA reads as TGTGCCAGCAGCGCAGACAGGGCGGAATCAAACTACGAGCAGTACTTC. Translation: CASSADRAESNYEQYF.

V is TRBV19 and J is TRBJ1-1; D unresolved. Trimming removed 0 bases at V and 3 bases at J, with 5 bases between. The CDR3 consists of 13 residues. Germline-derived CDR1 and CDR2 are LNHDA and SQIVND (reference sequence). For the CDR3, the DNA is TGTGCCAGTAGTATAGACGCGGACACTGAAGCTTTCTTT. It encodes CASSIDADTEAFF.

CDR3 nucleotide sequence: TGTGCCAGCAGGAGAGGACTAGCAGCCGCTAACTACGAGCAGTACTTC. It translates to CASRRGLAAANYEQYF. The rearrangement joins TRBV5-6 to TRBJ2-7; 8 bases line up with TRBD2. V was pared by 5 bases and J by 3 bases, with 13 bases of the junction left unmatched. Germline lookup yields CDR1 SGHDT and CDR2 YYEEEE. There are 16 residues in the CDR3.

This chain connects TRBV10-3 to TRBJ1-2; tentative D call: TRBD1 (6 bases). CDR3 length: 14 residues. Trimming removed 6 bases from V and 4 bases from J, with 15 bases in between. In germline, CDR1 is ENHRY, CDR2 SYGVKD. The CDR3 DNA reads TGTGCCATCAGAGAACAGGGTGAAGGCTATGGCTACACCTTC. Translated: CAIREQGEGYGYTF.

DNA for the CDR3: TGTGCCAGCAGCTTAGCCGGGACAGGAACCTACGAGCAGTACTTC. Encoded protein: CASSLAGTGTYEQYF. This rearrangement joins TRBV11-3 to TRBJ2-5, with 8 bases fitting TRBD1. The end of the DNA aligns better with TRBJ2-7, so the J call may be wrong. Germline V lookup: CDR1 SGHNT, CDR2 YENEEA. This CDR3 contains 15 residues.

The chain joins TRBV9 to TRBJ2-1; TRBD2 might be the D (7 bases). CDR3 size: 14 residues. The germline V gene encodes CDR1 SGDLS and CDR2 YYNGEE. Trimming removed 2 bases from V and 6 bases from J, with 12 bases in between. The CDR3 here is CASSVEGGINEQFF. DNA for the CDR3: TGTGCCAGCAGCGTGGAGGGGGGGATCAATGAGCAGTTCTTC.

The chain carries TRBV7-3 and TRBJ1-2; tentative D call: TRBD1 (6 bases). The CDR3 spans 13 residues. V was cut by 5 bases and J by 5 bases, with 12 bases left in between. The germline V gene encodes CDR1 SGHTA and CDR2 FQGTGA. The CDR3 DNA reads as TGTGCCAGCAGCCCCGATCAGGGGTATGGCTACACCTTC. Residues: CASSPDQGYGYTF.

The genes are TRBV11-2 and TRBJ2-1, with 10 bases lining up with TRBD1. CDR3 length: 15 residues. Germline CDR1 SGHAT, CDR2 FQNNGV. Trimming cost V 3 bases and J 6 bases; bases outside gene matches: 5. CDR3 bases: TGTGCCAGCAGCTTGGGGGACAGGGGCAGCAATGAGCAGTTCTTC. It is translated as CASSLGDRGSNEQFF.

In DNA, the CDR3 is TGCGCCAGCAGCTTGGAGGGGGTCCAAGAGACCCAGTACTTC. Protein product: CASSLEGVQETQYF. J is TRBJ2-5 and V is TRBV5-1, with a possible D match to TRBD1 (6 bases). The CDR3 is 14 residues long. Looked up from germline, CDR1 is SGHRS and CDR2 is YFSETQ. V was shortened by 0 bases and J by 1 base, with 7 bases between the two germline ends.

This chain uses TRBV19 with TRBJ1-5, with TRBD1 as a possible D gene (6 bases). Germline V lookup: CDR1 LNHDA, CDR2 SQIVND (reference sequence). The length of the CDR3 is 13 residues. The V and J ends lost 8 bases and 1 base respectively, with 9 bases between them. The CDR3 DNA sequence: TGTGCCAGTGCTCAGGGGAGCAATCAGCCCCAGCATTTT. The encoded protein is CASAQGSNQPQHF.

This chain connects TRBV5-1 to TRBJ2-3; 9 nucleotides align to TRBD2. The CDR3 has 14 residues. CDR1 and CDR2 from the germline V gene are SGHRS and YFSETQ. Trimming took 1 base from V and 10 from J; bases not matched to a gene: 7. The CDR3 DNA sequence: TGCGCCAGCAGCTTGACTGCGCGGGGGGGGGCGCAGTATTTT. Amino acid sequence: CASSLTARGGAQYF.

This chain connects TRBV21-1 to TRBJ1-4; TRBD1, the table's D call, was not compared with the DNA. TRBV21-1 is recorded as a pseudogene. The CDR3 has 20 residues. The DNA for the CDR3 is TGTGCCAGCAGCAACCCTATACCCTTGGACAGGGGAGAAGCTAATGAAAAACTGTTTTTT. It is translated as CASSNPIPLDRGEANEKLFF.

A word on this clone: Other DNA sequences in the sample encode the same CDR3. The rearrangement uses TRBV6-5 and TRBJ1-2; a possible D gene is TRBD1 (5 bases). The germline V gene encodes CDR1 MNHEY and CDR2 SVGAGI. The CDR3 has 15 residues. With 0 bases removed from V and 0 bases from J, the gap between germline ends came to 8 bases. Here the CDR3 reads CASSYSTGANYGYTF. CDR3 coding DNA: TGTGCCAGCAGTTACTCTACAGGAGCTAACTATGGCTACACCTTC.

J is TRBJ2-7 and V is TRBV27; a weak D match, TRBD2 (6 bases). The V gene's germline CDR1 is MNHEY and CDR2 SMNVEV (reference sequence). This CDR3 has 12 residues. The germline V and J ends were trimmed by 8 bases and 5 bases, with 13 bases remaining between them. The CDR3 loop is CASRGAPHEQYF. In nucleotides, the CDR3 is TGTGCCAGCCGCGGGGCTCCCCACGAGCAGTACTTC.

The V call is TRBV11-2, the J call TRBJ1-3, with D unclear. Deletions cut 8 bases from V and 0 bases from J, with 11 bases between. CDR1 and CDR2 from the germline V gene are SGHAT and FQNNGV. The CDR3 consists of 14 residues. CDR3: CASGRGVSGNTIYF. CDR3 in DNA: TGTGCCAGCGGAAGAGGTGTCTCTGGAAACACCATATATTTT. Looking up the rest from reference TRBV11-2 and TRBJ1-3 gives the full variable domain: EAGVAQSPRYKIIEKRQSVAFWCNPISGHATLYWYQQILGQGPKLLIQFQNNGVVDDSQLPKDRFSAERLKGVDSTLKIQPAKLEDSAVYLCASGRGVSGNTIYFGEGSWLTVV.

This chain joins TRBV18 and TRBJ1-2, with a weak D call TRBD1 (6 bases). Per the germline V gene, CDR1 is KGHSH and CDR2 is LQKENI. The V and J ends lost 9 bases and 5 bases respectively, with 22 bases between them. CDR3 length equals 15 residues. CDR3 DNA: TGTGCCAGTTCTACCCCCTGGACAGCTCAGTATGGCTACACCTTC. It yields the protein CASSTPWTAQYGYTF.

This chain joins TRBV9 and TRBJ2-7, with TRBD2 matching over 15 bases. With 3 bases clipped from V and 7 bases from J, the junction kept 5 bases outside the gene matches. The CDR3 runs to 15 residues. Germline V lookup: CDR1 SGDLS, CDR2 YYNGEE. This CDR3 reads CASSESGLAGGEQYF. In DNA form, the CDR3 reads TGTGCCAGCAGCGAATCGGGACTAGCGGGGGGAGAGCAGTACTTC.